This entry describes one TCR beta chain. Its antigen is not known. Indicated treatment: roughly 11-day PBMC culture with coronavirus spike peptide pools or control peptides (ViraFEST assay). Once peptide pools had expanded antigen-specific T cells, ViraFEST sequenced TCRs. Germline V gene sequence: CDR1 LNHDA, CDR2 SQIVND (reference sequence). This CDR3 is built from 15 residues. The germline V and J ends were trimmed by 4 bases and 4 bases, with 15 bases remaining between them. Cultured CD4+ T cell DNA underwent sequencing with the Oncomine TCR Beta short-read assay. TCRdb independently ran MiXCR on the PCR reads; one entry per CDR3 protein. The sample records fewer than 20,000 distinct CDR3 sequences, 48% being singletons. This specimen comes from a study of vaccination and CD4 T cells after COVID-19.

The sequence was obtained from a human donor who had recovered from COVID-19. The material was CD4+ T cells from blood, cultured in vitro, obtained before SARS-CoV-2 vaccination. This sequence joins TRBV19 and TRBJ2-3; tentatively, D is TRBD1 or TRBD2 (5 bases each). The CDR3 is CASSRYGAPADTQYF. DNA for the CDR3: TGTGCCAGTAGTAGGTACGGGGCGCCGGCAGATACGCAGTATTTT.